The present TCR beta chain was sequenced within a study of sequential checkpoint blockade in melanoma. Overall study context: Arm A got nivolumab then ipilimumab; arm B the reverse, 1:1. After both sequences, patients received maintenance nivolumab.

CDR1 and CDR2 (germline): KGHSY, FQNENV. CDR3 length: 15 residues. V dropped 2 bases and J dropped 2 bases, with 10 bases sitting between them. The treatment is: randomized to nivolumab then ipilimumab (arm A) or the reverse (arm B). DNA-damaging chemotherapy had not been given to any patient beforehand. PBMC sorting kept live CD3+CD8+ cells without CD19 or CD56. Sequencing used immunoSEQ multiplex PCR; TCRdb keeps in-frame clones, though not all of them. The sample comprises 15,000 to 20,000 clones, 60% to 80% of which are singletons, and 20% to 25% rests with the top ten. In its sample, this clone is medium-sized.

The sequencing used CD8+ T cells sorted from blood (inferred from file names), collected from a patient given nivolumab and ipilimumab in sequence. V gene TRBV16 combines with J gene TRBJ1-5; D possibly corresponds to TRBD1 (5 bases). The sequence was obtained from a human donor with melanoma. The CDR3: CASSQTGGGNQPQHF. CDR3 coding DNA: TGTGCCAGCAGCCAAACAGGAGGGGGCAATCAGCCCCAGCATTTT.